The 13 T cell receptor beta chains reported below all come from one sample, sequenced in a study of T-cell reconstitution after alpha-beta-depleted transplantation in children. TCRbeta library construction was performed incorporating unique molecular identifiers. TCRdb re-analysed the PCR reads in MiXCR, keeping a single row per CDR3 protein. The sample carries some 640,000 distinct CDR3 sequences, around 17% recorded once. Sequencing used PBMCs from the stem cell graft donor, obtained from the stem cell graft. Receptors were obtained from a human donor who donated a stem cell graft to a child with acute myeloid leukemia.

The CDR3 sequence: CASSYSGRIQETQYF. CDR3 DNA: TGTGCCAGCAGTTACTCCGGCAGGATCCAAGAGACCCAGTACTTC. The rearrangement links TRBV6-5 to TRBJ2-5; D not resolved. This CDR3 is built from 15 residues. V gave up 0 bases and J gave up 1 base, with 9 bases separating them. Per the germline V gene, CDR1 is MNHEY and CDR2 is SVGAGI.

This clonotype was counted a few times. The J gene is TRBJ2-7, the V gene TRBV7-9, with TRBD1 matching over 7 bases. This CDR3 contains 14 residues. V dropped 3 bases and J dropped 2; count of bases not matched to a gene: 4. Germline loops: CDR1 SEHNR, CDR2 FQNEAQ (reference sequence). The CDR3 loop is CASSFRQGPYEQYF. The CDR3, as DNA: TGTGCCAGCAGCTTTCGACAGGGCCCCTACGAGCAGTACTTC.

CDR3 DNA sequence: TGTGCCAGCGGTGTGGCCTACGAGCAGTACTTC. It encodes CASGVAYEQYF. J is TRBJ2-7 and V is TRBV6-2 or TRBV6-3; D is uncertain. The CDR3 is 11 residues long. The V end lost 8 bases, the J end lost 2 bases, and 7 bases lay between the germline ends. Germline assignment: CDR1 MNHEY and CDR2 SVGEGT.

The V call is TRBV28, the J call TRBJ1-3, with a possible D match to TRBD1 (5 bases). V gave up 5 bases and J gave up 2 bases, with 10 bases separating them. Germline CDR1 MDHEN, CDR2 SYDVKM. This CDR3 region has 14 residues. This CDR3 reads CASSNKDTGNTIYF. As DNA, the CDR3 is TGTGCCAGCAGTAACAAGGACACTGGAAACACCATATATTTT.

J is TRBJ1-1 and V is TRBV12-3 or TRBV12-4; D may be TRBD1 (5 bases). Trimming took off 7 bases at V and 5 bases at J, with 11 bases between the two ends. CDR3 length: 12 residues. CDR3 in amino acids: CASTSTVTEAFF. The CDR3 DNA follows: TGTGCCAGCACCTCGACAGTGACTGAAGCTTTCTTT.

This clonotype was detected ten times or more. The V call is TRBV7-6, the J call TRBJ2-1, with no clear D. The ends were cut back, 5 bases at V and 0 bases at J, with 17 bases in the middle. Germline V gene sequence: CDR1 SGHVS, CDR2 FNYEAQ. There are 17 residues in the CDR3. CDR3 in amino acids: CASSPAFGHSSYNEQFF. The CDR3 DNA follows: TGTGCCAGCAGCCCAGCGTTTGGGCATAGCTCCTACAATGAGCAGTTCTTC.

CDR3 bases: TGTGCCATCAGAGGACCGTCAGACACCGGGGAGCTGTTTTTT. Translation: CAIRGPSDTGELFF. The rearrangement links TRBV10-3 to TRBJ2-2, with D hard to call. The V end lost 6 bases, the J end lost 3 bases, and 11 bases lay between the germline ends. Per the germline V gene, CDR1 is ENHRY and CDR2 is SYGVKD. CDR3 size: 14 residues.

This clonotype was picked up a small number of times. The chain employs TRBV12-3 or TRBV12-4 and TRBJ1-4; 10 positions match TRBD1. J was trimmed by 10 bases and V by 6 bases; bases with no gene match: 11. This CDR3 has 15 amino acids. CDR3 nucleotides: TGTGCCAGCAGCGCAGACAGGGGGCGGGAGGCAAAACTGTTTTTT. It codes for CASSADRGREAKLFF.

The gene calls are TRBV7-2 and TRBJ2-3, with TRBD2 as a possible D gene (6 bases). Per the germline V gene, CDR1 is SGHTA and CDR2 is FQGNSA. Trimming left V 0 bases short and J 2 bases short, with 12 bases between. The CDR3 loop spans 16 amino acids. For the CDR3, the DNA is TGTGCCAGCAGCTTAGCTCCGGGGGTGAACACAGATACGCAGTATTTT. Amino acids: CASSLAPGVNTDTQYF.

This clonotype turned up a few times. The V call is TRBV7-8, the J call TRBJ2-7; the D gene is possibly TRBD1 (5 bases). CDR3 size: 13 residues. CDR1 SGHVS and CDR2 FQNEAQ come from the germline V gene. Between the trimmed V and J ends, which lost 5 bases and 11 bases, there was a span of 19 bases. CDR3: CASSQLVAGREYF. As DNA, the CDR3 is TGTGCCAGCAGCCAGCTAGTTGCAGGCAGGGAGTACTTC.

In this sample, this clonotype turned up many times. This chain links TRBV5-6 with TRBJ2-3; tentative D call: TRBD2 (5 bases). V was shortened by 0 bases and J by 0 bases, with 11 bases between the two germline ends. Germline V gene data show CDR1 as SGHDT and CDR2 as YYEEEE. The CDR3 length is 16 residues. The CDR3, as DNA: TGTGCCAGCAGCTTGGGTCCGGGGTCGAGCACAGATACGCAGTATTTT. This codes for CASSLGPGSSTDTQYF.

Concerning this clonotype: This sequence may be a read error, since a much larger clone differs from it by one base. The chain uses TRBV4-3 and TRBJ2-3, with no clear D. The germline V gene has CDR1 LGHNA and CDR2 YSLEER. There are 16 residues in the CDR3. CDR3 sequence: CASSQGSRRITDTQCF. CDR3 in DNA: TGCGCCAGCAGCCAAGGAAGTCGACGGATCACAGATACGCAGTGTTTT.

This clonotype was counted many times. The chain joins TRBV27 to TRBJ2-2, with D perhaps given as TRBD1 or TRBD2 (5 bases each). This CDR3 contains 16 residues. The germline CDR1 and CDR2 sequences are MNHEY and SMNVEV (reference sequence). Deletions cut 4 bases from V and 0 bases from J, with 12 bases between. Written as DNA, the CDR3 is TGTGCCAGCAGTTCCGTGGGGACCCCGAACACCGGGGAGCTGTTTTTT. Translation: CASSSVGTPNTGELFF.